The following is a T cell receptor (beta chain) sequence with its context. The germline V gene has CDR1 SGHTA and CDR2 FQGTGA. V dropped 6 bases and J dropped 1; count of bases not matched to a gene: 8. The CDR3 covers 15 residues. cDNA libraries for TCR alpha and TCR beta, carrying sample barcodes and UMIs, came from 5'RACE with constant-segment primers. Using its own MiXCR run on the 5' RACE reads, TCRdb lists one record per CDR3 protein. The sample contains 150,000 to 200,000 distinct CDR3 sequences, around a tenth of which appear only once. The record originates from a study of T-cell memory formation after mild COVID-19.

V is TRBV7-3 and J is TRBJ2-5; 7 nucleotides match TRBD2. Specimen: PBMCs or a T cell subset sorted from them (not recorded which). The TCR was taken from a man younger than 30 who had mild COVID-19 (a few samples of this study predate the infection). Cell type and time point are not known. CDR3 DNA sequence: TGTGCCAGCAGTCCGGGGTCTAGCGGCCAAGAGACCCAGTACTTC. This translates into CASSPGSSGQETQYF. Based on the CDR3 plus reference TRBV7-3 and TRBJ2-5, the full variable domain is GAGVSQTPSNKVTEKGKYVELRCDPISGHTALYWYRQSLGQGPEFLIYFQGTGAADDSGLPNDRFFAVRPEGSVSTLKIQRTERGDSAVYLCASSPGSSGQETQYFGPGTRLLVL.